This T cell receptor beta chain comes out of a study of blood T cell repertoires in COVID-19. Study-wide background: Spain, Italy and the United States supplied samples that represented acute and convalescent COVID-19.

Per the authors' pipeline: Estimates of nucleated cell counts were drawn from the amplification of reference gene primers. The protocol was immunoSEQ multiplex PCR, while the TCRdb copy is restricted to in-frame clones and leaves out a portion. The DNA was the basis for D and trimming; V, J and clone size are from that table. The sample holds a few hundred thousand clones, approximately 81% seen once. V was shortened by 1 base and J by 1 base, with 8 bases between the two germline ends. The CDR3 extends over 14 amino acids. The germline V gene encodes CDR1 SGHTS and CDR2 YDEGEE. The rearrangement joins TRBV5-8 to TRBJ1-1; maybe TRBD1 (5 bases). Sample: peripheral blood. This sequence originates from a man aged 35 to 55 with acute or convalescent COVID-19. The CDR3 DNA reads as TGTGCCAGCAGCTTGTTGGGGGGGAACACTGAAGCTTTCTTT. Residues: CASSLLGGNTEAFF. Full variable domain (remainder filled in from reference TRBV5-8 and TRBJ1-1): EAGVTQSPTHLIKTRGQQATLRCSPISGHTSVYWYQQALGLGLQFLLWYDEGEERNRGNFPPRFSGRQFPNYSSELNVNALELEDSALYLCASSLLGGNTEAFFGQGTRLTVV.